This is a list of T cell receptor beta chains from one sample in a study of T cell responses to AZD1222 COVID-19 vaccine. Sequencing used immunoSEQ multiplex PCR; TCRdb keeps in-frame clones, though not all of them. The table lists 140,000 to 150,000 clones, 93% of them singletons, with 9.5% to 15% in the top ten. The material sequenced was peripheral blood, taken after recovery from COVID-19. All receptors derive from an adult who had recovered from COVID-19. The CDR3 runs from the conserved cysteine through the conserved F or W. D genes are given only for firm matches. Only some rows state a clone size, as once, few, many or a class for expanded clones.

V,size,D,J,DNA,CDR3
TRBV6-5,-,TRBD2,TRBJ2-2,TGTGCCAGCAGACGAGCGGGGGATGGCACCGGGGAGCTGTTTTTT,CASRRAGDGTGELFF
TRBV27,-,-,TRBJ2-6,TGTGCCAGCAGTTACGGGCCTGGGGCCAACGTCCTGACTTTC,CASSYGPGANVLTF
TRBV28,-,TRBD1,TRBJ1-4,TGTGCCATTGGACAGGGGGGCGAAAAACTGTTTTTT,CAIGQGGEKLFF
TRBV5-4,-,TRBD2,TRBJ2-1,TGTGCCAGCAGCTTACTCAGCGGGACGGTGTACAATGAGCAGTTCTTC,CASSLLSGTVYNEQFF
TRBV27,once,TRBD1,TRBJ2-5,TGTGCCAGCAGTTTACACGGACAGGTCCAGTACTTC,CASSLHGQVQYF
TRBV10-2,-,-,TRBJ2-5,TGCGCCAGCAGTTCCTATACAGAGGAGACCCAGTACTTC,CASSSYTEETQYF
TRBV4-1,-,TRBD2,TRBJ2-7,TGCGCCAGCAGCCACGTGATGCGGACTAGCGGGAGGAGGGGATACGAGCAGTACTTC,CASSHVMRTSGRRGYEQYF
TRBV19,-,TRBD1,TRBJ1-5,TGTGCCAGTACAGGACAGGGGATGGTGAGCAATCAGCCCCAGCATTTT,CASTGQGMVSNQPQHF
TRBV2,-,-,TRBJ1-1,TGTGCCAGCAGCCTAACAAGCCTGAACACTGAAGCTTTCTTT,CASSLTSLNTEAFF
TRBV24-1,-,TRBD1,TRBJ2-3,TGTGCCACCAGTGATCCCTCCGGGACAGGGCCCACAGATACGCAGTATTTT,CATSDPSGTGPTDTQYF
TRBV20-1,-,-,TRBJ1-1,TGCAGTGCTAGAGGGTCCACTGAAGCTTTCTTT,CSARGSTEAFF
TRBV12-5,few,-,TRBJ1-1,TGTGCTAGTGGTTCGGGTCTGATGAACACTGAAGCTTTCTTT,CASGSGLMNTEAFF
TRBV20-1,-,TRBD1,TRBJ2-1,TGCAGTGCTAGTAGACCCGGGACAGGCAATGAGCAGTTCTTC,CSASRPGTGNEQFF
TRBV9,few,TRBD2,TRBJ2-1,TGTGCCAGCAGCGGTGTAGCGGGAGGAGGCTTAAATGAGCAGTTCTTC,CASSGVAGGGLNEQFF
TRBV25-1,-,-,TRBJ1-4,TGTGCCAGCAGTGAACGTTTGGGGACTAATGAAAAACTGTTTTTT,CASSERLGTNEKLFF
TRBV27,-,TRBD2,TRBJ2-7,TGTGCCAGCAGTTCCGTGGGACTAGCGGGGACCTACGAGCAGTACTTC,CASSSVGLAGTYEQYF
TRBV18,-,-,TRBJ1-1,TGTGCCAGCTCACCACCCCCCCAGGCGATCATGAACACTGAAGCTTTCTTT,CASSPPPQAIMNTEAFF
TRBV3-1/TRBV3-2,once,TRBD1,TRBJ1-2,TGTGCCAGCAGCCAAGAACCGGGACAGGACTATGGCTACACCTTC,CASSQEPGQDYGYTF